The 27 T cell receptor beta chains given below trace back to one sample, sequenced in a study of T cell repertoires in cytomegalovirus infection. In TCRdb, the reads were re-called with MiXCR into one record per CDR3 protein. Of 150,000 or so distinct CDR3 sequences in the sample, about a fifth were seen once. Antigen specificity for these receptors is unknown. The sequenced sample was CD8+ T cells from cultured PBMCs, obtained from culture after CMV antigen stimulation. The receptors originated from a human donor in good health (CMV status not recorded). Some clones in this sample may be carry-over from other donors' samples.

This clonotype was counted between two and nine times. The chain joins TRBV28 to TRBJ2-6; 7 bases line up with TRBD1. CDR1 is MDHEN and CDR2 is SYDVKM in the germline V gene. With 8 bases clipped from V and 2 bases from J, the junction kept 6 bases outside the gene matches. The CDR3 covers 15 residues. CDR3 loop: CASGATGAGANVLTF. DNA for the CDR3: TGTGCCAGCGGAGCTACAGGGGCTGGGGCCAACGTCCTGACTTTC.

The rearrangement joins TRBV20-1 to TRBJ2-2; weak D call: TRBD1 (6 bases). V was clipped by 1 base and J by 5 bases, with 8 bases between them. Germline loops: CDR1 DFQATT, CDR2 SNEGSKA (reference sequence). This CDR3 comprises 13 residues. CDR3 in amino acids: CSARVRGTGELFF. The CDR3 region has the DNA TGCAGTGCTAGAGTCAGGGGTACCGGGGAGCTGTTTTTT.

The CDR3 reads CASSLAGPTGSNEKLFF. The CDR3, as DNA: TGTGCCAGCAGCTTAGCTGGGCCCACCGGGTCTAATGAAAAACTGTTTTTT. The chain combines TRBV7-2 with TRBJ1-4; D unresolved. CDR3 length: 17 amino acids. V dropped 0 bases and J dropped 3 bases, with 14 bases sitting between them. The germline gives CDR1 SGHTA, CDR2 FQGNSA.

In this sample, this clonotype turned up a few times. The V and J genes are TRBV11-2 and TRBJ1-2, with D hard to call. The V gene's germline CDR1 is SGHAT and CDR2 FQNNGV. V lost 0 bases to trimming and J lost 8 bases, with 13 bases between them. The CDR3 extends over 14 amino acids. The CDR3 is CASSLDVQVMGYTF. The CDR3 coding sequence is TGTGCCAGCAGCTTAGATGTGCAGGTTATGGGCTACACCTTC.

The chain couples TRBV6-6 to TRBJ2-3, with D unclear. The CDR3 has 13 amino acids. Germline assignment: CDR1 MNHNY and CDR2 SVGAGI (reference sequence). V was pared by 0 bases and J by 4 bases, with 5 bases between. CDR3 protein: CASSYSGPDTQYF. In DNA, the CDR3 is TGTGCCAGCAGTTACTCGGGCCCAGATACGCAGTATTTT.

The CDR3 DNA reads as TGTGCCAGCAGGGATGACAGGGACTCTGGAAACACCATATATTTT. Translating it yields CASRDDRDSGNTIYF. The chain recombines TRBV2 with TRBJ1-3; 7 bases line up with TRBD1. The CDR3 is 15 residues long. From germline, CDR1 is SNHLY and CDR2 FYNNEI. V was pared by 6 bases and J by 0 bases, with 5 bases of the junction left unmatched. Drawing the rest from reference TRBV2 and TRBJ1-3, the complete variable domain is EPEVTQTPSHQVTQMGQEVILRCVPISNHLYFYWYRQILGQKVEFLVSFYNNEISEKSEIFDDQFSVERPDGSNFTLKIRSTKLEDSAMYFCASRDDRDSGNTIYFGEGSWLTVV.

J is TRBJ1-1 and V is TRBV7-6, with D perhaps TRBD1 (6 bases). V was cut by 3 bases and J by 3 bases, with 17 bases left in between. This CDR3 comprises 16 residues. The germline gives CDR1 SGHVS, CDR2 FNYEAQ. The CDR3 reads CASSFLGGLGDTEAFF. Written as DNA, the CDR3 is TGTGCCAGCAGCTTCCTTGGGGGCTTGGGGGACACTGAAGCTTTCTTT.

This clonotype was seen once. The genes are TRBV11-2 and TRBJ2-1; D remains unclear. The CDR3 runs to 13 residues. Germline V gene lookup returns CDR1 SGHAT and CDR2 FQNNGV. Trimming cost V 3 bases and J 4 bases, with 7 bases left between them. The CDR3 region is CASSLPNYNEQFF. In nucleotides, the CDR3 is TGTGCCAGCAGCTTGCCCAATTACAATGAGCAGTTCTTC.

This clonotype appeared many times. The V call is TRBV6-1, the J call TRBJ2-2, with D tentatively TRBD2 (6 bases). CDR3 length: 15 amino acids. V was shortened by 4 bases and J by 6 bases, with 15 bases between the two germline ends. Per the germline V gene, CDR1 is MNHNS and CDR2 is SASEGT. CDR3 region: CASSVREWIAGELFF. CDR3 nucleotides: TGTGCCAGCAGTGTGCGGGAATGGATTGCCGGGGAGCTGTTTTTT.

The chain uses TRBV6-1 and TRBJ2-3; a possible D gene is TRBD2 (7 bases). CDR1 and CDR2 from the germline V gene are MNHNS and SASEGT. The CDR3 is made up of 17 amino acids. Trimming shortened V by 6 bases and J by 2 bases, and 21 bases separated the two germline ends. CDR3 protein: CASSDRRGGAITDTQYF. The CDR3 region has the DNA TGTGCCAGCAGCGATCGGAGAGGGGGGGCGATCACAGATACGCAGTATTTT.

V usage is TRBV7-9 and J usage is TRBJ2-3, with 13 positions matching TRBD2. Germline V gives CDR1 SEHNR, CDR2 FQNEAQ (reference sequence). Trimming at V came to 4 bases and at J to 7 bases, leaving 8 bases not matched to a gene. The CDR3 totals 16 residues. This chain's CDR3 is CASSSQLAGGQNTQYF. The CDR3 bases are TGTGCCAGCAGCTCTCAACTAGCGGGGGGGCAAAATACGCAGTATTTT. Full variable domain (rest looked up from reference TRBV7-9 and TRBJ2-3): DTGVSQNPRHKITKRGQNVTFRCDPISEHNRLYWYRQTLGQGPEFLTYFQNEAQLEKSRLLSDRFSAERPKGSFSTLEIQRTEQGDSAMYLCASSSQLAGGQNTQYFGPGTRLTVL.

This clonotype was observed many times. The chain's CDR3 is CASSLRSGSSYEQYF. DNA of the CDR3: TGTGCCAGCAGCTTACGGTCAGGTAGCTCCTACGAGCAGTACTTC. The chain joins TRBV7-2 to TRBJ2-7, with D uncertain. The germline V gene encodes CDR1 SGHTA and CDR2 FQGNSA. Deletions cut 2 bases from V and 0 bases from J, with 11 bases between. This CDR3 has 15 residues.

This clonotype was recorded many times. The V gene is TRBV6-1, the J gene TRBJ2-1; TRBD1 aligns across 9 bases. The germline V gene has CDR1 MNHNS and CDR2 SASEGT. V shed 6 bases, J shed 6 bases, and the junction held 9 bases outside the gene matches. CDR3 length equals 15 residues. CDR3 coding DNA: TGTGCCAGCAGCCGGACAGGGGATTTCGGCAATGAGCAGTTCTTC. It translates to CASSRTGDFGNEQFF.

J is TRBJ2-3 and V is TRBV11-1; TRBD1 aligns across 7 bases. CDR3 length: 13 amino acids. Germline loops: CDR1 SGHAT, CDR2 FQDESV (reference sequence). V was clipped by 6 bases and J by 4 bases; unmatched bases: 4. CDR3 DNA sequence: TGTGCCAGCAGTTGGACAGGAGCAGATACGCAGTATTTT. Amino acid sequence: CASSWTGADTQYF.

For this clonotype: In this CDR3 the conserved last residue, phenylalanine or tryptophan, is missing, so a read error is likely. The chain uses TRBV13 and TRBJ1-3; maybe TRBD1 (6 bases). The V gene lost 5 bases and the J gene lost 4 bases, with 21 bases spanning the gap. The CDR3 covers 17 residues. Per germline, CDR1 PRHDT and CDR2 FYEKMQ (reference sequence). Here the CDR3 DNA reads TGTGCCAGCAGCCTCCCTGGGGGGGGCGCCCGCGGAAACACCATATATTCT. Protein: CASSLPGGGARGNTIYS.

The rearrangement links TRBV12-3 or TRBV12-4 to TRBJ2-4; a weak D match, TRBD1 (6 bases). This CDR3 has 11 amino acids. Trimming took 6 bases from V and 11 from J, leaving 11 bases between them. The CDR3, as DNA: TGTGCCAGCAGACTCGGGACATTTCAGTACTTC. This codes for CASRLGTFQYF.

V and J are TRBV4-1 and TRBJ1-4, with D unresolved. Deletions cut 3 bases from V and 5 bases from J, with 1 base between. This CDR3 region has 11 residues. Germline values: CDR1 MGHRA, CDR2 YSYEKL. CDR3 nucleotide sequence: TGCGCCAGCAGCCACAATGAAAAACTGTTTTTT. It encodes CASSHNEKLFF.

This clonotype turned up a few times. The chain employs TRBV7-9 and TRBJ2-1; D remains unclear. The CDR3 sequence is 19 residues long. V lost 6 bases and J lost 0, with 24 bases in between. Germline V gene sequence: CDR1 SEHNR, CDR2 FQNEAQ (reference sequence). The CDR3 coding sequence is TGTGCCAGCAGGAATGTAGTTCGTCCCGCGGAGAGCTCCTACAATGAGCAGTTCTTC. Amino acids: CASRNVVRPAESSYNEQFF.

This clonotype was counted a few times. The V call is TRBV5-5, the J call TRBJ1-5, with 8 bases that match TRBD1. This CDR3 comprises 16 residues. J lost 4 bases, V lost 1 base, and 7 bases had no gene match. CDR1 is SGHKS, CDR2 YYEKEE, per germline (reference sequence). The CDR3 loop reads CASSLWDRSRNQPQHF. In nucleotides, the CDR3 is TGTGCCAGCAGCTTGTGGGACAGGTCGAGGAATCAGCCCCAGCATTTT.

The chain links TRBV7-9 to TRBJ2-7; no clear D. CDR3 size: 14 residues. The germline V and J ends were trimmed by 1 base and 2 bases, with 9 bases remaining between them. Germline V gene data show CDR1 as SEHNR and CDR2 as FQNEAQ (reference sequence). CDR3 sequence (DNA): TGTGCCAGCAGCTTAGTTAACAGTCCCTACGAGCAGTACTTC. This gives the protein CASSLVNSPYEQYF.

The chain recombines TRBV19 with TRBJ2-7, with TRBD1 matching 8 bases. The CDR3 totals 19 residues. V lost 5 bases to trimming and J lost 0 bases; unmatched junction nucleotides: 18. Germline V gene sequence: CDR1 LNHDA, CDR2 SQIVND (reference sequence). DNA for the CDR3: TGTGCCAGTAGTCCCCGGACAGGGAAGGGGGCCTTAAACTCCTACGAGCAGTACTTC. Residues: CASSPRTGKGALNSYEQYF.

This clonotype was found many times. The gene calls are TRBV4-1 and TRBJ2-3; perhaps TRBD2 as D (6 bases). Germline CDR1 and CDR2: MGHRA and YSYEKL. The CDR3 loop spans 13 amino acids. V lost 4 bases, J lost 5 bases, and 10 bases lay in between. Here the CDR3 DNA reads TGCGCCAGCAGCCCCCCGGGGGAAGATACGCAGTATTTT. Protein: CASSPPGEDTQYF.

Only a few counts were recorded for this clonotype. V gene TRBV7-9 combines with J gene TRBJ1-2; D not certain. The germline CDR1 and CDR2 sequences are SEHNR and FQNEAQ (reference sequence). The length of the CDR3 is 14 residues. Trimming removed 3 bases at V and 5 bases at J, with 13 bases between. CDR3 nucleotide sequence: TGTGCCAGCAGCTTGCTTGAGGGAGTTTATGGCTACACCTTC. It is translated as CASSLLEGVYGYTF.

The table lists this clonotype with a few counts. The chain couples TRBV9 to TRBJ2-5; possible D gene TRBD2, 7 bases. Germline loops: CDR1 SGDLS, CDR2 YYNGEE. The length of the CDR3 is 15 residues. V lost 0 bases, J lost 0 bases, and 9 bases lay in between. CDR3 DNA: TGTGCCAGCAGCGTAGCGGGGGGCTACCAAGAGACCCAGTACTTC. Its protein product is CASSVAGGYQETQYF. The full variable domain, with the rest looked up from reference TRBV9 and TRBJ2-5, is DSGVTQTPKHLITATGQRVTLRCSPRSGDLSVYWYQQSLDQGLQFLIQYYNGEERAKGNILERFSAQQFPDLHSELNLSSLELGDSALYFCASSVAGGYQETQYFGPGTRLLVL.

This clonotype is categorized as medium-sized (0.01 to 0.1%). V and J are TRBV7-9 and TRBJ2-5; D perhaps matches TRBD2 (7 bases). This CDR3 is built from 16 residues. Trimming removed 3 bases from V and 5 bases from J, with 19 bases in between. Per germline, CDR1 SEHNR and CDR2 FQNEAQ (reference sequence). CDR3 sequence: CASSFRPLWGGETQYF. The DNA of the CDR3 is TGTGCCAGCAGCTTCCGACCACTTTGGGGGGGCGAGACCCAGTACTTC.

This chain joins TRBV4-1 and TRBJ1-5; D unclear. The CDR3 totals 14 residues. V dropped 0 bases and J dropped 4 bases, with 7 bases sitting between them. Germline CDR1 and CDR2: MGHRA and YSYEKL. Here the CDR3 DNA reads TGCGCCAGCAGCCAAGAGATGGTAAATCAGCCCCAGCATTTT. Amino acid sequence: CASSQEMVNQPQHF.

The rearrangement links TRBV7-6 to TRBJ1-1; 7 bases are a match to TRBD1. The CDR3 contains 16 residues. Per germline, CDR1 SGHVS and CDR2 FNYEAQ. The ends lost 4 bases at V and 1 base at J; junction bases unmatched: 9. The CDR3 DNA follows: TGTGCCAGCAGCTCTGACAGGGATGGATGGAACACTGAAGCTTTCTTT. Amino acids: CASSSDRDGWNTEAFF. The whole variable domain, remainder taken from reference TRBV7-6 and TRBJ1-1, is GAGVSQSPRYKVTKRGQDVALRCDPISGHVSLYWYRQALGQGPEFLTYFNYEAQQDKSGLPNDRFSAERPEGSISTLTIQRTEQRDSAMYRCASSSDRDGWNTEAFFGQGTRLTVV.